Listed below are T cell receptor beta chains from one sample, sequenced in a study of shared clonotypes between healthy human individuals. Some clones are missing from TCRdb's copy, which holds only in-frame ones; the method was immunoSEQ multiplex PCR. The table includes around 500,000 clones, about 80% detected once. Sequencing was performed on PBMCs. These receptor sequences come from a woman between 35 and 50 years old in good health. Some clones in this sample may be carry-over from other donors' samples. CDR3s include the opening cysteine and the closing phenylalanine or tryptophan. The D gene is left open where the match is weak. Only part of the rows carry a size: once, few, many, or a class if the clone is expanded.

clone size: -; D gene: -; J gene: TRBJ1-3; V gene: TRBV6-5; CDR3 DNA: TGTGCCAGCAGTCCATACCTTTTTACTGGAAACACCATATATTTT; CDR3 protein: CASSPYLFTGNTIYF
clone size: -; D gene: -; J gene: TRBJ2-1; V gene: TRBV9; CDR3 DNA: TGTGCCAGCAGCGGTCAGCCCTACAATGAGCAGTTCTTC; CDR3 protein: CASSGQPYNEQFF
clone size: -; D gene: -; J gene: TRBJ2-1; V gene: TRBV30; CDR3 DNA: TGTGCCTGGAGGGGGGGAAACTACAATGAGCAGTTCTTC; CDR3 protein: CAWRGGNYNEQFF
clone size: once; D gene: -; J gene: TRBJ1-1; V gene: TRBV4-2; CDR3 DNA: TGTGCCAGCAGCCAAAGCACTTACAGGGACCTCAACACTGAAGCTTTCTTT; CDR3 protein: CASSQSTYRDLNTEAFF
clone size: -; D gene: TRBD1; J gene: TRBJ2-1; V gene: TRBV7-7; CDR3 DNA: TGTGCTAGCAGCAAACGGACAGGGCTAGCCCCATCCTACAATGAGCAGTTCTTC; CDR3 protein: CASSKRTGLAPSYNEQFF
clone size: -; D gene: -; J gene: TRBJ2-2; V gene: TRBV7-3; CDR3 DNA: TGTGCCAGCAGCCCCCGGCAGGGGACCGGGGAGCTGTTTTTT; CDR3 protein: CASSPRQGTGELFF
clone size: once; D gene: -; J gene: TRBJ2-7; V gene: TRBV6-6; CDR3 DNA: TGTGCCAGCAGTTATCTGGGGTACTCCTACGAGCAGTACTTC; CDR3 protein: CASSYLGYSYEQYF
clone size: -; D gene: -; J gene: TRBJ2-7; V gene: TRBV30; CDR3 DNA: TGTGCCTGGAGCCTTGGCCTCGACGAGCAGTACTTC; CDR3 protein: CAWSLGLDEQYF
clone size: -; D gene: -; J gene: TRBJ1-2; V gene: TRBV29-1; CDR3 DNA: TGCAGCGTTGACTCGCTGATACCCAACTATGGCTACACCTTC; CDR3 protein: CSVDSLIPNYGYTF
clone size: -; D gene: -; J gene: TRBJ1-5; V gene: TRBV4-2; CDR3 DNA: TGTGCCAGCAGCCAAGGGGTGGATCAGCCCCAGCATTTT; CDR3 protein: CASSQGVDQPQHF
clone size: -; D gene: -; J gene: TRBJ2-7; V gene: TRBV27; CDR3 DNA: TGTGCCAGCACCCGGGGAGGCAACTACGAGCAGTACTTC; CDR3 protein: CASTRGGNYEQYF
clone size: -; D gene: TRBD2; J gene: TRBJ2-5; V gene: TRBV11-3; CDR3 DNA: TGTGCCAGCGCCTTTTGGGGACTAGCGGGAGAAGAGACCCAGTACTTC; CDR3 protein: CASAFWGLAGEETQYF
clone size: many; D gene: -; J gene: TRBJ2-6; V gene: TRBV4-3; CDR3 DNA: TGCGCCAGCAGCCAAGAAATGAGCTCTGGGGCCAACGTCCTGACTTTC; CDR3 protein: CASSQEMSSGANVLTF
clone size: -; D gene: -; J gene: TRBJ2-5; V gene: TRBV9; CDR3 DNA: TGTGCCAGCAGCGTAGGGGTTAGCCCTCAAGAGACCCAGTACTTC; CDR3 protein: CASSVGVSPQETQYF
clone size: -; D gene: -; J gene: TRBJ2-3; V gene: TRBV10-3; CDR3 DNA: TGTGCCATCAGTGACCTACTGGTGGGAGACACAGATACGCAGTATTTT; CDR3 protein: CAISDLLVGDTDTQYF
clone size: -; D gene: TRBD2; J gene: TRBJ2-2; V gene: TRBV18; CDR3 DNA: TGTGCCAGCTCACCACCGAGCGGGAGGCGTGGCGGGGAGCTGTTTTTT; CDR3 protein: CASSPPSGRRGGELFF
clone size: -; D gene: -; J gene: TRBJ1-5; V gene: TRBV10-2; CDR3 DNA: TGCGCCAGCGAGAGACCCAGTCTGAGGGCCCAGCATTTT; CDR3 protein: CASERPSLRAQHF
clone size: -; D gene: TRBD2; J gene: TRBJ2-1; V gene: TRBV12-5; CDR3 DNA: TGTGCTAGTGGTTCGACCCCGGGAGGGAATGAGCAGTTCTTC; CDR3 protein: CASGSTPGGNEQFF
clone size: -; D gene: TRBD1; J gene: TRBJ2-5; V gene: TRBV2; CDR3 DNA: TGTGCCAGCAAGGACAGGCAAGAGACCCAGTACTTC; CDR3 protein: CASKDRQETQYF
clone size: many; D gene: -; J gene: TRBJ1-5; V gene: TRBV28; CDR3 DNA: TGTGCCAGCAGTACCATACAGGGTTTATATAGCAATCAGCCCCAGCATTTT; CDR3 protein: CASSTIQGLYSNQPQHF
clone size: -; D gene: -; J gene: TRBJ2-2; V gene: TRBV7-3; CDR3 DNA: TGTGCCAGCAGCTTCGGACCTAACACCGGGGAGCTGTTTTTT; CDR3 protein: CASSFGPNTGELFF
clone size: -; D gene: TRBD1; J gene: TRBJ1-5; V gene: TRBV27; CDR3 DNA: TGTGCCAGCAGTTCCGACAGGGTAATGGCCCAGCATTTT; CDR3 protein: CASSSDRVMAQHF
clone size: -; D gene: -; J gene: TRBJ2-5; V gene: TRBV9; CDR3 DNA: TGTGCCAGCAGCGTAGGGACAGCCGATCAAGAGACCCAGTACTTC; CDR3 protein: CASSVGTADQETQYF
clone size: once; D gene: TRBD2; J gene: TRBJ2-2; V gene: TRBV15; CDR3 DNA: TGTGCCACCAGCAGAGAACTAGCGGGAACTGGCGTGGGTACCGGGGAGCTGTTTTTT; CDR3 protein: CATSRELAGTGVGTGELFF
clone size: -; D gene: TRBD2; J gene: TRBJ2-7; V gene: TRBV7-3; CDR3 DNA: TGTGCCAGCAGCCCCGGGACTAGCGGGACCGAGCAGTACTTC; CDR3 protein: CASSPGTSGTEQYF
clone size: -; D gene: -; J gene: TRBJ2-1; V gene: TRBV12-5; CDR3 DNA: TGTGCTAGTGGTTTGGAGATTCGAGAGCAGTTCTTC; CDR3 protein: CASGLEIREQFF
clone size: -; D gene: -; J gene: TRBJ1-3; V gene: TRBV7-9; CDR3 DNA: TGTGCCAGCAGCGTATTGGGACTCCTCAGCTCTGGAAACACCATATATTTT; CDR3 protein: CASSVLGLLSSGNTIYF
clone size: once; D gene: -; J gene: TRBJ2-3; V gene: TRBV7-9; CDR3 DNA: TGTGCCAGCACCTTAGGGCGAACAACTAGCACAGATACGCAGTATTTT; CDR3 protein: CASTLGRTTSTDTQYF
clone size: -; D gene: -; J gene: TRBJ2-1; V gene: TRBV18; CDR3 DNA: TGTGCCAGCAAGCGACGAGAGGCCTACAATGAGCAGTTCTTC; CDR3 protein: CASKRREAYNEQFF
clone size: once; D gene: -; J gene: TRBJ2-1; V gene: TRBV5-4; CDR3 DNA: TGTGCCAGCAGCTTGGGTAGCGGCAACAATGAGCAGTTCTTC; CDR3 protein: CASSLGSGNNEQFF
clone size: once; D gene: TRBD2; J gene: TRBJ2-3; V gene: TRBV4-1; CDR3 DNA: TGCGCCAGCAGCCAAGATCGGCGGGAGTGGGGCACAGATACGCAGTATTTT; CDR3 protein: CASSQDRREWGTDTQYF
clone size: -; D gene: TRBD2; J gene: TRBJ2-4; V gene: TRBV9; CDR3 DNA: TGTGCCAGCAGCTCCGATAGCGGGAGAGAGTGGGACATTCAGTACTTC; CDR3 protein: CASSSDSGREWDIQYF
clone size: -; D gene: -; J gene: TRBJ2-7; V gene: TRBV29-1; CDR3 DNA: TGCAGCGTTCGATGGTCATGGCCGGGACCCTCCTACGAGCAGTACTTC; CDR3 protein: CSVRWSWPGPSYEQYF
clone size: -; D gene: TRBD2; J gene: TRBJ2-1; V gene: TRBV4-2; CDR3 DNA: TGTGCCAGCAGCCATAAAGGCGGGAGCTCCTACAATGAGCAGTTCTTC; CDR3 protein: CASSHKGGSSYNEQFF
clone size: -; D gene: -; J gene: TRBJ1-5; V gene: TRBV10-3; CDR3 DNA: TGTGCCATCAGTGAAAGCAACGATCAGCCCCAGCATTTT; CDR3 protein: CAISESNDQPQHF
clone size: -; D gene: -; J gene: TRBJ2-7; V gene: TRBV4-2; CDR3 DNA: TGTGCCAGCAGCCAAGATCAAGGGGGGGCCCGACCTAGCGAGCAGTACTTC; CDR3 protein: CASSQDQGGARPSEQYF
clone size: few; D gene: -; J gene: TRBJ2-3; V gene: TRBV11-2; CDR3 DNA: TGTGCCAGCAGCTTAGCCTTCTACACAGATACGCAGTATTTT; CDR3 protein: CASSLAFYTDTQYF
clone size: -; D gene: -; J gene: TRBJ2-7; V gene: TRBV6-1; CDR3 DNA: TGTGCCAGCAGGGAACTACTAGCCGGGTCCTACGAGCAGTACTTC; CDR3 protein: CASRELLAGSYEQYF
clone size: -; D gene: -; J gene: TRBJ2-5; V gene: TRBV6-6; CDR3 DNA: TGTGCCAGCAGTTACGCCGGACAGCTCGAAGAGACCCAGTACTTC; CDR3 protein: CASSYAGQLEETQYF
clone size: -; D gene: -; J gene: TRBJ1-2; V gene: TRBV11-2; CDR3 DNA: TGTGCCAGCAGCTTAGACAGCGACCCGTATGGCTACACCTTC; CDR3 protein: CASSLDSDPYGYTF
clone size: -; D gene: TRBD1; J gene: TRBJ1-5; V gene: TRBV30; CDR3 DNA: TGTGCCTGGAGCCTAGGGGGCTCGGGGAATCAGCCCCAGCATTTT; CDR3 protein: CAWSLGGSGNQPQHF
clone size: -; D gene: TRBD1; J gene: TRBJ1-5; V gene: TRBV28; CDR3 DNA: TGTGCCAGCAGCCCCCCAGGCAGGGGGGCGTTAGGTCAGCCCCAGCATTTT; CDR3 protein: CASSPPGRGALGQPQHF
clone size: few; D gene: TRBD1; J gene: TRBJ2-1; V gene: TRBV18; CDR3 DNA: TGTGCCAGCTCACCCGGACAGGGGGCGTACAATGAGCAGTTCTTC; CDR3 protein: CASSPGQGAYNEQFF
clone size: many; D gene: -; J gene: TRBJ2-7; V gene: TRBV15; CDR3 DNA: TGTGCCACCGGATCCTACGACACCGGGCGCCACGAGCAGTACTTC; CDR3 protein: CATGSYDTGRHEQYF
clone size: many; D gene: -; J gene: TRBJ2-5; V gene: TRBV18; CDR3 DNA: TGTGCCAGCTCACCATCTCCCCAAGAGACCCAGTACTTC; CDR3 protein: CASSPSPQETQYF
clone size: once; D gene: -; J gene: TRBJ2-5; V gene: TRBV9; CDR3 DNA: TGTGCCAGCAGCGTAGCGGAACAAGAGACCCAGTACTTC; CDR3 protein: CASSVAEQETQYF
clone size: -; D gene: TRBD2; J gene: TRBJ2-3; V gene: TRBV18; CDR3 DNA: TGTGCCAGCTCACCGAGGCGGGAGGTAGGCGATACGCAGTATTTT; CDR3 protein: CASSPRREVGDTQYF
clone size: -; D gene: -; J gene: TRBJ2-7; V gene: TRBV29-1; CDR3 DNA: TGCAGCGTTAAATCGGACTACGAGCAGTACTTC; CDR3 protein: CSVKSDYEQYF
clone size: -; D gene: TRBD2; J gene: TRBJ2-5; V gene: TRBV30; CDR3 DNA: TGTGCCTGGAGTTTAGGACTAGCGGGAGGGTACCAAGAGACCCAGTACTTC; CDR3 protein: CAWSLGLAGGYQETQYF
clone size: few; D gene: -; J gene: TRBJ1-2; V gene: TRBV6-1; CDR3 DNA: TGTGCCAGCAGTGAAGCGGGGGCTGCCCCGAGGGGAGGCTACACCTTC; CDR3 protein: CASSEAGAAPRGGYTF
clone size: -; D gene: -; J gene: TRBJ2-1; V gene: TRBV27; CDR3 DNA: TGTGCCAGCAAACGCCGGGTTTACAATGAGCAGTTCTTC; CDR3 protein: CASKRRVYNEQFF
clone size: once; D gene: -; J gene: TRBJ1-1; V gene: TRBV4-1; CDR3 DNA: TGCGCCAGCAGCCGATCCCCCGGGACACCCAACGCTGAAGCTTTCTTT; CDR3 protein: CASSRSPGTPNAEAFF
clone size: -; D gene: -; J gene: TRBJ1-6; V gene: TRBV30; CDR3 DNA: TGTGCCTGGACCCGACTTCGGACGGGTAATTCACCCCTCCACTTT; CDR3 protein: CAWTRLRTGNSPLHF
clone size: few; D gene: TRBD1; J gene: TRBJ1-2; V gene: TRBV29-1; CDR3 DNA: TGCAGCGTGGGGGACAGGAACGGCTATGGCTACACCTTC; CDR3 protein: CSVGDRNGYGYTF
clone size: -; D gene: TRBD2; J gene: TRBJ2-1; V gene: TRBV7-2; CDR3 DNA: TGTGCCAGCAGCGAACTAGCGGACACCTACAATGAGCAGTTCTTC; CDR3 protein: CASSELADTYNEQFF